One and the same sample provided the 5 T cell receptor beta chains below, sequenced in a study of shared T cell receptors in the human thymus. TCRdb keeps only in-frame clones here, not all; method: immunoSEQ multiplex PCR. The table shows 55,000 to 75,000 clones, with roughly 96% occurring only once. Sequenced: thymocytes. The receptor source for this set is a human donor.

This CDR3 is CASSYSVSGGVEKLFF. For the CDR3, the DNA is TGTGCCAGCAGTTACTCGGTCTCAGGGGGAGTTGAAAAACTGTTTTTT. The chain carries TRBV6-5 and TRBJ1-4, with 7 bases matching TRBD1. The CDR3 runs 16 residues. Per the germline V gene, CDR1 is MNHEY and CDR2 is SVGAGI. The J segment lost 7 bases and the V segment lost 0 bases, leaving 8 bases of the junction unmatched.

This clone was detected once. This chain uses TRBV7-3 with TRBJ2-2, with 7 bases fitting TRBD1. The CDR3 has 16 residues. With V trimmed by 1 base and J by 6 bases, 8 bases remained unmatched. The germline V gene encodes CDR1 SGHTA and CDR2 FQGTGA. The CDR3 sequence: CASSLRVRGHAGELFF. CDR3 bases: TGTGCCAGCAGCTTAAGGGTTAGGGGGCATGCCGGGGAGCTGTTTTTT.

V gene TRBV6-5 combines with J gene TRBJ2-2; 10 positions match TRBD1. After removal of 0 bases from V and 9 bases from J, the junction contained 7 bases not matched to a gene. Germline values: CDR1 MNHEY, CDR2 SVGAGI. The CDR3 runs to 16 residues. CDR3: CASSYSVGQGGWELFF. CDR3 nucleotide sequence: TGTGCCAGCAGTTACTCAGTCGGACAGGGGGGGTGGGAGCTGTTTTTT.

This chain connects TRBV7-2 to TRBJ2-3; TRBD2 matches at 9 bases. The germline CDR1 and CDR2 sequences are SGHTA and FQGNSA. J lost 5 bases, V lost 1 base, and 13 bases had no gene match. This CDR3 comprises 18 residues. The CDR3 region is CASSLVFARGGAVDTQYF. CDR3 nucleotide sequence: TGTGCCAGCAGCTTAGTTTTTGCTCGCGGGGGGGCCGTAGATACGCAGTATTTT.

This chain joins TRBV7-2 and TRBJ1-5, with D possibly being TRBD1 (5 bases). This CDR3 comprises 13 residues. Germline V lookup: CDR1 SGHTA, CDR2 FQGNSA. Trimming removed 6 bases at V and 9 bases at J, with 15 bases between. DNA of the CDR3: TGTGCCAGCAGTTCTCGGGGGTTATTGCCCCAGCATTTT. Its protein is CASSSRGLLPQHF. Variable domain in full (rest from reference TRBV7-2 and TRBJ1-5): GAGVSQSPSNKVTEKGKDVELRCDPISGHTALYWYRQSLGQGLEFLIYFQGNSAPDKSGLPSDRFSAERTGGSVSTLTIQRTQQEDSAVYLCASSSRGLLPQHFGDGTRLSIL.